This note documents a single T cell receptor beta chain sequence. Profiling relied on immunoSEQ multiplex PCR, and the TCRdb table lists in-frame clones only, not all of them. This sample has about 110,000 clones, with around four fifths found just once. This sample was included in a study of blood T cell repertoires in COVID-19. This CDR3 comprises 14 residues. The V and J ends lost 2 bases and 4 bases respectively, with 11 bases between them. The V gene's germline CDR1 is MNHNY and CDR2 SVGAGI (reference sequence). The sample consisted of peripheral blood. This sequence was found in a man aged 70 or older with acute or convalescent COVID-19. This chain uses TRBV6-6 with TRBJ1-1; D gene ambiguous. The CDR3 nucleotides are TGTGCCAGCAGTTACCGGAGTACGGGCACTGAAGCTTTCTTT. This codes for CASSYRSTGTEAFF.